This entry describes one T cell receptor beta chain. What it recognizes is unknown. Since a much larger clone is just one base distant, this may be a read error. Patients with ophthalmopathy all had a Clinical Activity Score of at least 3, a NOSPECS grade of at least 4 and duration under 3 months. Amplified regions were TCR beta CDR3 sequences from RNA transcripts. A first-round RT-PCR of the TCR CDR3 used the HTBI primer set. From the multiplex PCR reads, TCRdb called clonotypes with MiXCR, one entry per CDR3 protein. The profile covers roughly 400,000 distinct CDR3 sequences, with over 12% appearing a single time and 25% to 30% taken by the ten largest. CDR3 length equals 16 residues. Per the germline V gene, CDR1 is SGHRS and CDR2 is YFSETQ. These data are taken from a study of T cells in Graves' hyperthyroidism and ophthalmopathy. Across the whole study: Sampling of peripheral blood happened at initial diagnosis, prior to any treatment. Study-wide results and limits: Most clonotypes expanded in the thyroid (above 0.001) were also present in blood. Ophthalmopathy and stable hyperthyroidism were separated by a 13 V-J model.

The sequence came from a man in his forties or fifties with Graves' ophthalmopathy. The specimen was blood. The V and J genes are TRBV5-1 and TRBJ2-1; D is ambiguous. This CDR3 is CTSSDNPTVTYNEQFF. The CDR3 region has the DNA TGCACCAGCAGCGATAATCCTACGGTAACCTACAATGAGCAGTTCTTC.